A selection of T cell receptor beta chains follows, all from one sample in a study of shared clonotypes between healthy human individuals. Assay used: immunoSEQ multiplex PCR; TCRdb lists only in-frame clones, some missing. The data show about 600,000 clones, 95% to 98% seen once. The sample consisted of naive CD4+ T cells sorted from blood. These receptor sequences come from a woman between 25 and 40 years old in good health. Both conserved end residues are part of each CDR3. The order of the fields is J gene, V gene, D gene, CDR3 protein. A D gene is named only where the DNA matches it firmly.

>TRBJ2-3|TRBV10-3|TRBD2
CAISYRASGYDTDTQYF
>TRBJ2-1|TRBV19|.
CASSIDGELIGAYNEQFF
>TRBJ1-2|TRBV6-5|.
CASTATQPNYGYTF
>TRBJ2-3|TRBV4-1|.
CASSQVAFGFTDTQYF
>TRBJ1-5|TRBV28|.
CASSIREDMFQPQHF
>TRBJ2-3|TRBV28|TRBD2
CASSPPGAGDPDTQYF
>TRBJ2-4|TRBV7-7|.
CASSTGFGNIQYF
>TRBJ2-1|TRBV7-9|TRBD1
CASSQDRGTYNEQFF
>TRBJ2-2|TRBV19|.
CASNRPNTGELFF
>TRBJ2-7|TRBV4-1|.
CASSSDSYEQYF
>TRBJ2-1|TRBV5-1|TRBD2
CASSSWGLGLAEDFSYNEQFF
>TRBJ2-3|TRBV7-8|TRBD2
CASSARTSGNTDTQYF
>TRBJ2-1|TRBV19|TRBD1
CASSATTGTGAYNEQFF
>TRBJ2-7|TRBV7-2|.
CASSQRKEGRASEQYF
>TRBJ1-1|TRBV19|.
CASTMGVKAFF
>TRBJ1-1|TRBV6-5|.
CASSYSGVRETEAFF
>TRBJ1-3|TRBV5-4|TRBD1
CASSRPGGGNTIYF
>TRBJ1-3|TRBV2|.
CASSRGSGNTIYF
>TRBJ2-1|TRBV6-5|TRBD1
CASRKPTGERQFF
>TRBJ2-7|TRBV15|.
CATSRDRGGEQYF
>TRBJ2-1|TRBV19|TRBD1
CASSMGQYEQFF
>TRBJ2-3|TRBV28|TRBD2
CASSAGGITDTQYF
>TRBJ2-1|TRBV5-1|.
CASSSSGTVSSYNEQFF
>TRBJ2-2|TRBV15|.
CATRRGEPGELFF
>TRBJ2-3|TRBV19|TRBD1
CASRKQGAGDTQYF
>TRBJ2-3|TRBV10-2|TRBD2
CASSDPKGLAGRTDTQYF
>TRBJ1-2|TRBV5-1|TRBD1
CASSLAGTGVPANYGYTF
>TRBJ2-5|TRBV2|TRBD1
CASSGQGQETQYF
>TRBJ2-7|TRBV12-5|.
CASGLAPTGTRSYEQYF
>TRBJ2-2|TRBV11-2|TRBD2
CASSLGLAGVLGELFF
>TRBJ2-3|TRBV9|.
CASSEGGTDTQYF
>TRBJ2-7|TRBV2|.
CASRSGPYEQYF